One T cell receptor beta chain is described in this entry. The antigen remains unidentified. Looked up from germline, CDR1 is SQVTM and CDR2 is ANQGSEA. V lost 8 bases and J lost 0; bases outside the gene matches: 10. CDR3 length equals 15 residues. These data are taken from a study of blood T cells in healthy people across ages. Whole-study results and caveats: Long-lived donors had more naive CD4+ cells and higher diversity than aged donors. Roughly linear declines in TCR beta diversity per million T cells occurred with age.

Extraction of total RNA produced a minimum of 5.5 micrograms from each sample. For the second PCR, which ran for about 6 to 11 cycles, a sample-barcoded 5' primer and a J-beta primer mix were used. TCRdb recomputed calls from the 5' RACE reads with MiXCR, one row per CDR3 protein. The table shows more than 500,000 distinct CDR3 sequences, with 27% occurring only once. The clonotype originates from a woman between 65 and 79 years old in good health. The chain employs TRBV29-1 and TRBJ2-1; 7 nucleotides match TRBD1. Sequences were obtained from blood. This CDR3 is CSFDRDLSSYNEQFF. In DNA, the CDR3 is TGCAGCTTCGACAGGGACCTAAGCTCCTACAATGAGCAGTTCTTC.